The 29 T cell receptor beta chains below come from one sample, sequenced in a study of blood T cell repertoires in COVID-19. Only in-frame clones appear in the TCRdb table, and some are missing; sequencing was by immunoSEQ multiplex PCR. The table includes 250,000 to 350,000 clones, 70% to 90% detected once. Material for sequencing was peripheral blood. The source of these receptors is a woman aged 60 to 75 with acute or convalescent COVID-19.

The CDR3 DNA is TGTGCCAGCAGTACTGGACTTTCCTACGAGCAGTACTTC. Its translation: CASSTGLSYEQYF. The rearrangement links TRBV12-3 or TRBV12-4 to TRBJ2-7, with D perhaps matching TRBD2 (5 bases). The CDR3 covers 13 residues. V lost 5 bases and J lost 1, with 9 bases in between.

The CDR3 protein is CASSSPGQGNYGYTF. CDR3 bases: TGTGCCAGCAGTAGCCCGGGACAGGGGAACTATGGCTACACCTTC. This chain connects TRBV27 to TRBJ1-2, with 10 bases aligning to TRBD1. The germline gives CDR1 MNHEY, CDR2 SMNVEV (reference sequence). The CDR3 covers 15 residues. After removal of 5 bases from V and 2 bases from J, the junction contained 5 bases not matched to a gene.

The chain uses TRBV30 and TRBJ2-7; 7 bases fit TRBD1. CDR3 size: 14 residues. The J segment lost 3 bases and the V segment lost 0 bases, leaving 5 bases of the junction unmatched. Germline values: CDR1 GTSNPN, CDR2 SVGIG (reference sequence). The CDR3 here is CAWSVRAGGYEQYF. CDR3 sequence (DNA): TGTGCCTGGAGTGTACGGGCAGGGGGCTACGAGCAGTACTTC. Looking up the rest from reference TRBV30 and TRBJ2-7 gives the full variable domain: SQTIHQWPATLVQPVGSPLSLECTVEGTSNPNLYWYRQAAGRGLQLLFYSVGIGQISSEVPQNLSASRPQDRQFILSSKKLLLSDSGFYLCAWSVRAGGYEQYFGPGTRLTVT.

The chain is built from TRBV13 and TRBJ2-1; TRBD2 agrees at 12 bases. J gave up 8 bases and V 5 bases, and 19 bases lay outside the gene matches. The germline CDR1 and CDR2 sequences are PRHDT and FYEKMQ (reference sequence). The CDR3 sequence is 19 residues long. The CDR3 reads CASSAPGTSGSRGRHEQFF. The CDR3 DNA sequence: TGTGCCAGCAGCGCCCCCGGGACTAGCGGGTCGAGGGGGCGTCATGAGCAGTTCTTC.

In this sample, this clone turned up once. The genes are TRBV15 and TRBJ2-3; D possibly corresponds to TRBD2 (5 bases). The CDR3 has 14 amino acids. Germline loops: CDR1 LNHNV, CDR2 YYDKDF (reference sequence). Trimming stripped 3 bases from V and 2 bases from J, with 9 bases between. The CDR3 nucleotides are TGTGCCACCAGCAGCCGGGATTACACAGATACGCAGTATTTT. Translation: CATSSRDYTDTQYF.

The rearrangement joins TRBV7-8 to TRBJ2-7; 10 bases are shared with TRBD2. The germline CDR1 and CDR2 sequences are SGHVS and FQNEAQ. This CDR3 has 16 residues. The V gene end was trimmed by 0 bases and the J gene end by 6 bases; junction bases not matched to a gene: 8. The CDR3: CASSLAQASGRFEQYF. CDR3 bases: TGTGCCAGCAGCTTAGCGCAAGCTAGCGGGAGATTCGAGCAGTACTTC.

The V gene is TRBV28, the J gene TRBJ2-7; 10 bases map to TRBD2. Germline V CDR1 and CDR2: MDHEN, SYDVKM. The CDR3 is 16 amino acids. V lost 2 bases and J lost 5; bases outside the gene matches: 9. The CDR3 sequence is CASSLGKLAGYHEQYF. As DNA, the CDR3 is TGTGCCAGCAGTTTAGGGAAACTAGCGGGATACCACGAGCAGTACTTC.

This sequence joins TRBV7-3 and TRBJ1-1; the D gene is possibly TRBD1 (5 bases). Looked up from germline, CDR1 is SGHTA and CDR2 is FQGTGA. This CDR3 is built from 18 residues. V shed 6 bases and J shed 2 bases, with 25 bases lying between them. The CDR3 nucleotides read TGTGCCAGCAGGTACCGTAGCCCCGGGGGAGTCAGAAACACTGAAGCTTTCTTT. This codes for CASRYRSPGGVRNTEAFF.

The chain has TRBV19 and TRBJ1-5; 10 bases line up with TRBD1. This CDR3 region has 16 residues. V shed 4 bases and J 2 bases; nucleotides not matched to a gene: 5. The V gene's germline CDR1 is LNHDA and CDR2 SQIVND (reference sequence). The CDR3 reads CASSNYGQGGNQPQHF. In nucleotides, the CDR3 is TGTGCCAGTAGTAATTACGGACAGGGGGGCAATCAGCCCCAGCATTTT.

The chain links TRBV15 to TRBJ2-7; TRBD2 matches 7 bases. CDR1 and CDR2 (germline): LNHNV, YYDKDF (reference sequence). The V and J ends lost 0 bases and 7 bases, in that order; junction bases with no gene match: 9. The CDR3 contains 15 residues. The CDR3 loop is CATSRDMAGAAEQYF. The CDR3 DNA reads TGTGCCACCAGCAGAGATATGGCGGGAGCAGCTGAGCAGTACTTC. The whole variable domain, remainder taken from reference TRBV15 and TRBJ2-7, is DAMVIQNPRYQVTQFGKPVTLSCSQTLNHNVMYWYQQKSSQAPKLLFHYYDKDFNNEADTPDNFQSRRPNTSFCFLDIRSPGLGDTAMYLCATSRDMAGAAEQYFGPGTRLTVT.

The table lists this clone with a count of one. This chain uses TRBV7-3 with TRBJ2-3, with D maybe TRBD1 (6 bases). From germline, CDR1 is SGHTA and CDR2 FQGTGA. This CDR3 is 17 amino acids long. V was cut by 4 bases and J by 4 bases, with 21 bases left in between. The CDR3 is CASSSPLGTTNPDTQYF. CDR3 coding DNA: TGTGCCAGCAGCTCTCCCCTCGGGACAACGAACCCAGATACGCAGTATTTT.

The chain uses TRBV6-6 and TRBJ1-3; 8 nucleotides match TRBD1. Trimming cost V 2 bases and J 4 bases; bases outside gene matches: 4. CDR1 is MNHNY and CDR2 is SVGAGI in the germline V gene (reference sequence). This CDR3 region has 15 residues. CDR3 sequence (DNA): TGTGCCAGCAGTTACCAGGGGGCGTCGGGAAACACCATATATTTT. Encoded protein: CASSYQGASGNTIYF.

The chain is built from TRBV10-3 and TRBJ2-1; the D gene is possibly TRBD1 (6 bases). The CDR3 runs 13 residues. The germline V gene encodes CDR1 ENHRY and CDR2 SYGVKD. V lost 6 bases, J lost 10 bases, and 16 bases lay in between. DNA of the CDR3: TGTGCCATCAGGAGGGACACCTTAGAGGAGCAGTTCTTC. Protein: CAIRRDTLEEQFF.

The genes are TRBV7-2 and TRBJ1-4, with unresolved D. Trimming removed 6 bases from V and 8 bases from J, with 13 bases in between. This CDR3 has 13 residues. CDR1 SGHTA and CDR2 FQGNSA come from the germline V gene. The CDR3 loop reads CASRRARMEKLFF. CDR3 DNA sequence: TGTGCCAGCAGGAGGGCGAGGATGGAAAAACTGTTTTTT.

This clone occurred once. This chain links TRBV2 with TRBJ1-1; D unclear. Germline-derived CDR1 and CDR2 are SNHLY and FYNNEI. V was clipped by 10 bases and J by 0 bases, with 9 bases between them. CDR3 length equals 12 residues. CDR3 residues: CAILPVNTEAFF. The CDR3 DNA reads TGTGCCATTCTTCCAGTGAACACTGAAGCTTTCTTT. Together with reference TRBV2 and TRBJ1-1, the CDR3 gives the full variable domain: EPEVTQTPSHQVTQMGQEVILRCVPISNHLYFYWYRQILGQKVEFLVSFYNNEISEKSEIFDDQFSVERPDGSNFTLKIRSTKLEDSAMYFCAILPVNTEAFFGQGTRLTVV.

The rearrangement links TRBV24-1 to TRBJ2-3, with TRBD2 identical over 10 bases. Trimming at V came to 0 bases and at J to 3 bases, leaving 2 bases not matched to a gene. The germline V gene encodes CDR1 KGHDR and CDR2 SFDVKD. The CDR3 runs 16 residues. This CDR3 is CATSDLTSGITDTQYF. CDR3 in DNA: TGTGCCACCAGTGATTTGACTAGCGGGATAACAGATACGCAGTATTTT.

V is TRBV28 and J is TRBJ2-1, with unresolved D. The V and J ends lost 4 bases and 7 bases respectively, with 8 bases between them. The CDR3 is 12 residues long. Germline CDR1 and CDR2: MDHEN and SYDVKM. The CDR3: CASSSLGNEQFF. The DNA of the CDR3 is TGTGCCAGCAGTTCTCTAGGAAATGAGCAGTTCTTC.

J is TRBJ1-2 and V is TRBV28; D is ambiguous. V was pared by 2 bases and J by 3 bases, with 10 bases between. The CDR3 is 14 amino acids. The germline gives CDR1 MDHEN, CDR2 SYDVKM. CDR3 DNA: TGTGCCAGCAGTTTACCCGGGGAGTACTATGGCTACACCTTC. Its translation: CASSLPGEYYGYTF.

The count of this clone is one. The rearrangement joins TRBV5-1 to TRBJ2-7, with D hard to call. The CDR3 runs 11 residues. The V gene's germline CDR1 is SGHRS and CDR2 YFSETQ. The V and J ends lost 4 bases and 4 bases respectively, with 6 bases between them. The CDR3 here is CASSLGYEQYF. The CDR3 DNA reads TGCGCCAGCAGCCTAGGATACGAGCAGTACTTC.

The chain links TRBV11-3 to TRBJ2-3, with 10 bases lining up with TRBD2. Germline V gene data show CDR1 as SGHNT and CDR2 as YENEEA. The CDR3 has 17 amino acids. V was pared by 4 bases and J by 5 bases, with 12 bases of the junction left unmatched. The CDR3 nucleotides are TGTGCCAGCAGCTCAGATGTAAGCGGGGGGGCTATAGATACGCAGTATTTT. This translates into CASSSDVSGGAIDTQYF.

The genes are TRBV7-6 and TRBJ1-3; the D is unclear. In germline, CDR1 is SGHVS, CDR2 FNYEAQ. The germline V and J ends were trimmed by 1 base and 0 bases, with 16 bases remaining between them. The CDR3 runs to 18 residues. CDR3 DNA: TGTGCCAGCAGCTTAGGGGCCGACCTCTACTTCTCTGGAAACACCATATATTTT. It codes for CASSLGADLYFSGNTIYF.

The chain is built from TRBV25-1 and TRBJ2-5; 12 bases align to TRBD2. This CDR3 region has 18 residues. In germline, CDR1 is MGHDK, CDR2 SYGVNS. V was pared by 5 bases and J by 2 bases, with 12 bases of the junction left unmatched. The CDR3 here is CASSLLGLAGLLQETQYF. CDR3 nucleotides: TGTGCCAGCAGTTTATTAGGACTAGCGGGGCTGCTACAAGAGACCCAGTACTTC.

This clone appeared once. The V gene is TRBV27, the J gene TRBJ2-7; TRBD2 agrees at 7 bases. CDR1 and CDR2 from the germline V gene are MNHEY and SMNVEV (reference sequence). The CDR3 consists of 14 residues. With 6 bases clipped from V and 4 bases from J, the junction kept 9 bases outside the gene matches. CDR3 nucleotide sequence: TGTGCCAGCAGGGCGCCGGGACTACCTTACGAGCAGTACTTC. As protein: CASRAPGLPYEQYF.

The DNA of the CDR3 is TGCAGCGTTCTGGGGGGGACTAGCTTGAGCTCCTACGAGCAGTACTTC. Translation gives CSVLGGTSLSSYEQYF. V usage is TRBV29-1 and J usage is TRBJ2-7; TRBD2 matches 9 bases. This CDR3 has 16 amino acids. V shed 5 bases, J shed 0 bases, and the junction held 11 bases outside the gene matches. Per germline, CDR1 SQVTM and CDR2 ANQGSEA.

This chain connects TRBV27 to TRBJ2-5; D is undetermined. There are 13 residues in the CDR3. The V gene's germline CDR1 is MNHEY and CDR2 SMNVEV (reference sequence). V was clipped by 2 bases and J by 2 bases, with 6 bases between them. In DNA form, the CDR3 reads TGTGCCAGCAGTTTAGGGCATCAAGAGACCCAGTACTTC. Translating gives CASSLGHQETQYF.

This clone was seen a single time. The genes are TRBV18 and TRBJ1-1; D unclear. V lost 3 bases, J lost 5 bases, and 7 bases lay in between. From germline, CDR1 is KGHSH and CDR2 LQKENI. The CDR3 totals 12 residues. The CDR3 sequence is CASSPGVTEAFF. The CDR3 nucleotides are TGTGCCAGCTCACCTGGAGTGACTGAAGCTTTCTTT.

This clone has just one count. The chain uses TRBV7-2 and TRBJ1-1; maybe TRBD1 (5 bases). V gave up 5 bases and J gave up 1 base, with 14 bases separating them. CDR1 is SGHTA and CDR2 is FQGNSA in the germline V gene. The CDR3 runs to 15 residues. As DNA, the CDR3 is TGTGCCAGCAGCGTAGATAGGGGCGGGAACACTGAAGCTTTCTTT. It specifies CASSVDRGGNTEAFF.

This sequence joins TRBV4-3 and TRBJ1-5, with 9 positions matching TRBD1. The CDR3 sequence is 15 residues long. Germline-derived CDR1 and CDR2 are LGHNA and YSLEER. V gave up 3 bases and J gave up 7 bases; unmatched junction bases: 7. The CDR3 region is CASSQLTGGDQPQHF. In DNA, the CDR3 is TGCGCCAGCAGCCAGTTGACAGGGGGGGACCAGCCCCAGCATTTT.

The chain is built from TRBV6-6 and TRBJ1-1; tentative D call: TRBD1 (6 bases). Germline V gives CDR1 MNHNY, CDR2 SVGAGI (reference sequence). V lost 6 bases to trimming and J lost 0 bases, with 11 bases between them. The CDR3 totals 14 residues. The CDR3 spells CASRSGVVNTEAFF. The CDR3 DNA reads TGTGCCAGCAGGTCAGGGGTGGTGAACACTGAAGCTTTCTTT.